The 23 T cell receptor beta chains in this list originate from one sample, sequenced in a study of T cells in Graves' hyperthyroidism and ophthalmopathy (dated by TCRdb to between 2019 and 2020). Library prep was done by multiplex PCR. Sequencing instrument: Illumina HiSeq 2000. The TCR beta CDR3 regions were amplified from RNA transcripts. A first-round RT-PCR of the TCR CDR3 used the HTBI primer set with the Qiagen OneStep RT-PCR kit. TCRdb handled the public reads itself, with Q25 trimming in fastp and clone calling in MiXCR, and kept productive beta chains. Records with the same CDR3 protein are collapsed into one entry carrying the most frequent genes and DNA. The sample table lists 470,000 or so distinct CDR3 sequences, about 20% of them with a count of one. The ten most abundant clones make up about 26% of the sample. Sequencing was done on a sample of blood. The receptor source for this set is a man aged 18 to 35 with Graves' hyperthyroidism.

In its sample, this clonotype was seen many times. The chain is built from TRBV6-5 and TRBJ1-2; D is undetermined. The CDR3 extends over 14 amino acids. V was cut by 4 bases and J by 2 bases, with 11 bases left in between. Per germline, CDR1 MNHEY and CDR2 SVGAGI. The CDR3 is CASSSAPRNYGYTF. CDR3 DNA sequence: TGTGCCAGCAGTTCAGCCCCGCGGAACTATGGCTACACCTTC.

The CDR3 reads CASSELAGTGELFF. As DNA, the CDR3 is TGCGCCAGCTCCGAACTAGCGGGGACCGGGGAGCTGTTTTTT. The chain couples TRBV10-2 to TRBJ2-2, with 10 bases aligning to TRBD2. The CDR3 sequence is 14 residues long. Germline CDR1 reads WSHSY; CDR2 reads SAAADI. The J segment lost 5 bases and the V segment lost 8 bases, leaving 5 bases of the junction unmatched.

This clonotype occurred many times. The gene calls are TRBV7-2 and TRBJ2-5, with D unclear. The CDR3 totals 14 residues. V was trimmed by 5 bases and J by 2 bases, leaving 12 bases between them. In germline, CDR1 is SGHTA, CDR2 FQGNSA. The chain's CDR3 is CASSPYHGQETQYF. The CDR3 nucleotides read TGTGCCAGCAGCCCATATCACGGACAAGAGACCCAGTACTTC.

Ten or more counts support this clonotype. The chain employs TRBV5-1 and TRBJ1-2; a weak D match, TRBD1 (5 bases). V was cut by 4 bases and J by 2 bases, with 12 bases left in between. The CDR3 consists of 14 residues. CDR1 is SGHRS, CDR2 YFSETQ, per germline. The CDR3 nucleotides are TGCGCCAGCAGCCCCAGTGGGGGGAACTATGGCTACACCTTC. It yields the protein CASSPSGGNYGYTF.

This chain links TRBV13 with TRBJ1-1; 7 bases are a match to TRBD1. Germline-derived CDR1 and CDR2 are PRHDT and FYEKMQ (reference sequence). This CDR3 is 15 amino acids long. The ends lost 5 bases at V and 3 bases at J; junction bases unmatched: 9. CDR3 sequence reads: CASSPETGRDTEAFF. DNA for the CDR3: TGTGCCAGCAGCCCCGAGACAGGGAGGGACACTGAAGCTTTCTTT.

This clonotype appeared a few times. The V call is TRBV5-1, the J call TRBJ2-7; 10 bases agree with TRBD2. Germline CDR1 SGHRS, CDR2 YFSETQ. This CDR3 is built from 14 residues. The V and J ends lost 2 bases and 6 bases, in that order; junction bases with no gene match: 5. CDR3 in amino acids: CASSFPGLATEQYF. The DNA of the CDR3 is TGCGCCAGCAGCTTTCCGGGACTAGCGACCGAGCAGTACTTC.

The J gene is TRBJ1-2, the V gene TRBV6-5, with a tentative D call TRBD1 (6 bases). Trimming removed 1 base from V and 8 bases from J, with 14 bases in between. CDR3 length equals 14 residues. The germline CDR1 and CDR2 sequences are MNHEY and SVGAGI. DNA of the CDR3: TGTGCCAGCAGTTACTTAAACTTCAGGGGAGGCTACACCTTC. It specifies CASSYLNFRGGYTF.

The V call is TRBV28, the J call TRBJ2-3; TRBD1 is a possible D gene (6 bases). This CDR3 is 12 amino acids long. Per germline, CDR1 MDHEN and CDR2 SYDVKM. Trimming cost V 7 bases and J 7 bases, with 12 bases left between them. The CDR3 nucleotides are TGTGCCAGCACCCAGGGGCTGAATACGCAGTATTTT. Encoded protein: CASTQGLNTQYF.

This clonotype has just a few counts. The chain recombines TRBV2 with TRBJ2-7; TRBD2 matches at 7 bases. The CDR3 spans 13 residues. V shed 4 bases and J 3 bases; nucleotides not matched to a gene: 3. Germline assignment: CDR1 SNHLY and CDR2 FYNNEI. The CDR3 reads CASSVGTNYEQYF. CDR3 bases: TGTGCCAGCAGTGTGGGGACTAACTACGAGCAGTACTTC.

The sample holds many counts of this clonotype. The chain joins TRBV19 to TRBJ1-2, with 11 positions matching TRBD1. CDR3 length: 13 amino acids. Germline V lookup: CDR1 LNHDA, CDR2 SQIVND (reference sequence). V gave up 6 bases and J gave up 5 bases; unmatched junction bases: 2. The CDR3 spells CASRGQGAYGYTF. In DNA, the CDR3 is TGTGCCAGTAGAGGACAGGGGGCATATGGCTACACCTTC.

The sample holds a few counts of this clonotype. The chain couples TRBV24-1 to TRBJ2-7, with a possible D match to TRBD2 (6 bases). The V end was cut by 10 bases, the J end by 5 bases, with 23 bases between. Germline-derived CDR1 and CDR2 are KGHDR and SFDVKD. This CDR3 is built from 15 residues. The CDR3 sequence is CATSSRDSPLNEQYF. CDR3 coding DNA: TGTGCCACTAGCAGCCGGGACTCTCCCCTAAACGAGCAGTACTTC.

Ten or more counts support this clonotype. The gene calls are TRBV7-8 and TRBJ1-1; 8 bases match TRBD1. The V gene's germline CDR1 is SGHVS and CDR2 FQNEAQ. This CDR3 has 15 amino acids. Unmatched junction bases numbered 2, after V lost 1 base and J lost 1 base. CDR3 in amino acids: CASSLGTGTNTEAFF. The CDR3 DNA reads as TGTGCCAGCAGCTTAGGGACAGGGACGAACACTGAAGCTTTCTTT.

Many counts were recorded for this clonotype. The DNA for the CDR3 is TGTGCCAGCAGCCCGGGGATAGGGACAGGGTATAATTCACCCCTCCACTTT. Amino acid sequence: CASSPGIGTGYNSPLHF. The chain is built from TRBV6-1 and TRBJ1-6, with 9 nucleotides matching TRBD1. The V and J ends lost 6 bases and 4 bases, in that order; junction bases with no gene match: 10. Germline-derived CDR1 and CDR2 are MNHNS and SASEGT. There are 17 residues in the CDR3.

Comment on this clonotype: This may arise from a read error, as a much more abundant clone is one base away. The rearrangement uses TRBV28 and TRBJ2-7; no clear D. The V gene's germline CDR1 is MDHEN and CDR2 SYDVKM. The V gene lost 3 bases and the J gene lost 5 bases, with 17 bases spanning the gap. The CDR3 totals 15 residues. This CDR3 reads CASSFSTNVYHEQYF. The DNA of the CDR3 is TGTGCCAGCAGTTTCTCCACGAATGTCTACCACGAGCAGTACTTC.

This clonotype has more than one count but fewer than ten. The chain uses TRBV18 and TRBJ1-2; TRBD1 aligns across 7 bases. The V and J ends lost 3 bases and 4 bases, in that order; junction bases with no gene match: 8. The CDR3 spans 15 residues. CDR1 and CDR2 from the germline V gene are KGHSH and LQKENI. CDR3 nucleotide sequence: TGTGCCAGCTCACCCGAAGGGTCAGGGGGCTATGGCTACACCTTC. It specifies CASSPEGSGGYGYTF. The full variable domain, in which reference TRBV18 and TRBJ1-2 provide the parts outside the CDR3, is NAGVMQNPRHLVRRRGQEARLRCSPMKGHSHVYWYRQLPEEGLKFMVYLQKENIIDESGMPKERFSAEFPKEGPSILRIQQVVRGDSAAYFCASSPEGSGGYGYTFGSGTRLTVV.

This chain links TRBV6-1 with TRBJ2-5, with D perhaps being TRBD1 or TRBD2 (6 bases each). Per germline, CDR1 MNHNS and CDR2 SASEGT. This CDR3 spans 15 amino acids. Trimming cost V 1 base and J 4 bases, with 13 bases left between them. The CDR3 reads CASSEELGGGETQYF. Here the CDR3 DNA reads TGTGCCAGCAGTGAAGAATTGGGGGGCGGAGAGACCCAGTACTTC.

Ten or more counts support this clonotype. The chain combines TRBV2 with TRBJ1-5; no definite D call. Trimming cost V 5 bases and J 6 bases, with 11 bases left between them. This CDR3 comprises 13 residues. Germline values: CDR1 SNHLY, CDR2 FYNNEI. CDR3 sequence: CASSPLGGQPQHF. CDR3 in DNA: TGTGCCAGCAGTCCACTGGGTGGTCAGCCCCAGCATTTT.

This clonotype was counted only a few times. The chain has TRBV28 and TRBJ2-5; 14 bases fit TRBD2. J was trimmed by 5 bases and V by 5 bases; bases with no gene match: 4. This CDR3 is 15 amino acids long. Germline assignment: CDR1 MDHEN and CDR2 SYDVKM. Here the CDR3 DNA reads TGTGCCAGCAGTCAAAGGACTAGCGGGGGGGAGACCCAGTACTTC. Protein sequence: CASSQRTSGGETQYF.

This chain uses TRBV5-1 with TRBJ2-6; D unclear. Germline V gene data show CDR1 as SGHRS and CDR2 as YFSETQ. V gave up 2 bases and J gave up 4 bases, with 13 bases separating them. This CDR3 contains 16 residues. CDR3 bases: TGCGCCAGCAGCTTTAGTTCCTCGGGCGGGGCCAACGTCCTGACTTTC. Amino acids: CASSFSSSGGANVLTF.

In this sample, this clonotype turned up many times. The J gene is TRBJ1-1, the V gene TRBV12-3 or TRBV12-4; possible D gene TRBD1, 5 bases. This CDR3 comprises 14 residues. The V gene lost 8 bases and the J gene lost 3 bases, with 16 bases spanning the gap. For the CDR3, the DNA is TGTGCCAGCGATGTGGGACGGGGGTACACTGAAGCTTTCTTT. Amino acids: CASDVGRGYTEAFF.

This clonotype has ten or more counts. The V and J genes are TRBV6-1 and TRBJ1-2; TRBD1 aligns across 8 bases. The CDR3 loop spans 15 amino acids. The V and J ends lost 6 bases and 4 bases, in that order; junction bases with no gene match: 10. Germline CDR1 MNHNS, CDR2 SASEGT. CDR3 in amino acids: CASSAVDRVGYGYTF. The CDR3, as DNA: TGTGCCAGCAGCGCCGTGGACAGGGTGGGCTATGGCTACACCTTC.

This clonotype was recorded at least ten times. The chain couples TRBV6-2 or TRBV6-3 to TRBJ2-7; D is unresolved. Trimming took 2 bases from V and 3 from J, leaving 14 bases between them. The CDR3 is 15 amino acids. Germline-derived CDR1 and CDR2 are MNHEY and SVGEGT. The CDR3 sequence is CASSYHGQLLYEQYF. DNA of the CDR3: TGTGCCAGCAGTTACCATGGGCAACTCCTCTACGAGCAGTACTTC.

The chain recombines TRBV20-1 with TRBJ1-2; D possibly corresponds to TRBD1 (5 bases). CDR3 length equals 11 residues. Per the germline V gene, CDR1 is DFQATT and CDR2 is SNEGSKA (reference sequence). Trimming shortened V by 7 bases and J by 4 bases, and 10 bases separated the two germline ends. This CDR3 reads CSDTGSYGYTF. CDR3 in DNA: TGCAGTGATACAGGCTCCTATGGCTACACCTTC.